One sample yielded the 12 T cell receptor beta chains listed below, sequenced in a study of technical replicates of blood from a handful of donors. The data were produced by immunoSEQ multiplex PCR, yet TCRdb's version contains in-frame clones alone and is incomplete. The data hold about 89,000 clones, with about 94% observed a single time. The sequencing input was T cells isolated from PBMCs. Receptor source: a human donor in good health.

The chain combines TRBV2 with TRBJ2-5; D is unclear. This CDR3 spans 11 amino acids. Germline CDR1 is SNHLY and CDR2 is FYNNEI. V was pared by 6 bases and J by 3 bases, with 5 bases between. The chain's CDR3 is CASRVEETQYF. Here the CDR3 DNA reads TGTGCCAGCAGGGTAGAAGAGACCCAGTACTTC.

As to this clone: In this CDR3 the conserved last residue, phenylalanine or tryptophan, is missing, so a read error is likely. The limits of the CDR3 on the DNA are not certain, so only TCRdb's listed CDR3 is given. This chain connects TRBV6-1 to TRBJ1-4. Counting both end residues, the CDR3 totals 11 amino acids. CDR1 is MNHNS, CDR2 SASEGT, per germline. The CDR3 sequence: CASSCGLWGED.

The chain recombines TRBV5-1 with TRBJ1-1; D call uncertain. Germline values: CDR1 SGHRS, CDR2 YFSETQ. The CDR3 contains 14 residues. V was clipped by 0 bases and J by 0 bases, with 6 bases between them. This CDR3 reads CASSLASMNTEAFF. DNA for the CDR3: TGCGCCAGCAGCTTGGCCAGTATGAACACTGAAGCTTTCTTT.

The chain joins TRBV5-6 to TRBJ2-7; D unclear. This CDR3 contains 14 residues. V was shortened by 3 bases and J by 2 bases, with 12 bases between the two germline ends. Germline CDR1 and CDR2: SGHDT and YYEEEE. The CDR3 loop reads CASSSRMRPYEQYF. The DNA for the CDR3 is TGTGCCAGCAGCTCCCGGATGCGGCCCTACGAGCAGTACTTC.

This clone was recorded only once. In DNA form, the CDR3 reads TGCGCCAGCAGCTTGTTGGCTAGCGGGACTAGCACAGATACGCAGTATTTT. This encodes CASSLLASGTSTDTQYF. The chain employs TRBV5-1 and TRBJ2-3; TRBD2 matches at 9 bases. This CDR3 contains 17 residues. J lost 0 bases, V lost 1 base, and 6 bases had no gene match. Germline V lookup: CDR1 SGHRS, CDR2 YFSETQ.

This sequence joins TRBV7-9 and TRBJ1-1; no clear D gene. This CDR3 contains 14 residues. Germline values: CDR1 SEHNR, CDR2 FQNEAQ (reference sequence). With 4 bases removed from V and 3 bases from J, the gap between germline ends came to 12 bases. CDR3 nucleotide sequence: TGTGCCAGCAGCTCTGCTCGACTATACACTGAAGCTTTCTTT. As protein: CASSSARLYTEAFF.

J is TRBJ1-1 and V is TRBV5-4, with D uncertain. Germline V gene data show CDR1 as SGHNT and CDR2 as YYREEE (reference sequence). The CDR3 runs 11 residues. Trimming took 0 bases from V and 8 from J, leaving 5 bases between them. The CDR3 sequence: CASSLAVEAFF. The CDR3 DNA is TGTGCCAGCAGCTTGGCGGTCGAAGCTTTCTTT.

V gene TRBV7-9 combines with J gene TRBJ2-5; no reliable D call. CDR3 length equals 11 residues. CDR1 is SEHNR, CDR2 FQNEAQ, per germline (reference sequence). The germline V and J ends were trimmed by 5 bases and 5 bases, with 6 bases remaining between them. CDR3 in amino acids: CASSPGETQYF. CDR3 nucleotide sequence: TGTGCCAGCAGCCCCGGTGAGACCCAGTACTTC.

The gene calls are TRBV9 and TRBJ2-4; tentative D call: TRBD1 (6 bases). The V end lost 0 bases, the J end lost 1 base, and 23 bases lay between the germline ends. In germline, CDR1 is SGDLS, CDR2 YYNGEE. The CDR3 sequence is 20 residues long. CDR3 sequence: CASSVEGTGSSFAAKNIQYF. The DNA of the CDR3 is TGTGCCAGCAGCGTAGAGGGAACAGGGTCGAGTTTTGCGGCCAAAAACATTCAGTACTTC.

The rearrangement joins TRBV7-9 to TRBJ1-1; D remains unclear. The germline V gene encodes CDR1 SEHNR and CDR2 FQNEAQ (reference sequence). V was cut by 6 bases and J by 4 bases, with 9 bases left in between. This CDR3 contains 12 residues. The CDR3 coding sequence is TGTGCCAGCAGGGATAGCTCCACTGAAGCTTTCTTT. Amino acids: CASRDSSTEAFF.

The CDR3 is CASSYLGRGGGQPQHF. CDR3 coding DNA: TGTGCCAGCAGTTACCTCGGACGCGGGGGCGGTCAGCCCCAGCATTTT. The rearrangement links TRBV27 to TRBJ1-5; tentative D call: TRBD1 (6 bases). This CDR3 is 16 amino acids long. Germline assignment: CDR1 MNHEY and CDR2 SMNVEV (reference sequence). V shed 4 bases and J shed 6 bases, with 19 bases lying between them.

This clone was seen once. The V and J genes are TRBV6-1 and TRBJ1-5; possible D gene TRBD1, 5 bases. The CDR3 length is 14 residues. The germline V gene has CDR1 MNHNS and CDR2 SASEGT. V was trimmed by 7 bases and J by 11 bases, leaving 21 bases between them. CDR3 DNA sequence: TGTGCCAGCACGCCGGGACTCCCGGTCGGGGCCCAGCATTTT. It encodes CASTPGLPVGAQHF.